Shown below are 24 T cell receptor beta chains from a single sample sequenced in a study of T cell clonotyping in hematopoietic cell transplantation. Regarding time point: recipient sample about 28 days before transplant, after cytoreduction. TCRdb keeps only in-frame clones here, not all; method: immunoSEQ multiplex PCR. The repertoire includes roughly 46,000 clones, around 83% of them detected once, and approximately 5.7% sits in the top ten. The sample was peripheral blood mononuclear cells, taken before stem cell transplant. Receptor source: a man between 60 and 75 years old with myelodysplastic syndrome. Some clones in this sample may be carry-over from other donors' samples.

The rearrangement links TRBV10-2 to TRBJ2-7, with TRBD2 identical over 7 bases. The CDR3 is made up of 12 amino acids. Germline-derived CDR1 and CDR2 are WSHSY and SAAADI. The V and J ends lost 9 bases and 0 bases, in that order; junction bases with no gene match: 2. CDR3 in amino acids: CASSGFSYEQYF. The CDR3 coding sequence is TGCGCCAGTAGCGGGTTCTCCTACGAGCAGTACTTC.

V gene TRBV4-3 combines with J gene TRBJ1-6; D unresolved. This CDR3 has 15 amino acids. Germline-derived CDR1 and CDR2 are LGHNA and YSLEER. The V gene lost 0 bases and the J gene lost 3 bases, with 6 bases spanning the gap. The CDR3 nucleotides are TGCGCCAGCAGCCAAGACGGTAGCTATAATTCACCCCTCCACTTT. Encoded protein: CASSQDGSYNSPLHF.

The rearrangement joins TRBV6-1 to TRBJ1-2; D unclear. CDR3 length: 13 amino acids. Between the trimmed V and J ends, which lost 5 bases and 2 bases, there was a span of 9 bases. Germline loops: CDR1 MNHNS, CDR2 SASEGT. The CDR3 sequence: CASSLGQNYGYTF. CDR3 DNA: TGTGCCAGCAGTTTAGGGCAGAACTATGGCTACACCTTC.

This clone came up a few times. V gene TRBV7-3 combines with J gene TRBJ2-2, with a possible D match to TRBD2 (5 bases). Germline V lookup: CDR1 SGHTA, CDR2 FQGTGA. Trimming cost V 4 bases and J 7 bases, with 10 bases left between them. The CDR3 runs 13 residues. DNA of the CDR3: TGTGCCAGCAGCTGGAAAAGCGGCGGGGAGCTGTTTTTT. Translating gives CASSWKSGGELFF.

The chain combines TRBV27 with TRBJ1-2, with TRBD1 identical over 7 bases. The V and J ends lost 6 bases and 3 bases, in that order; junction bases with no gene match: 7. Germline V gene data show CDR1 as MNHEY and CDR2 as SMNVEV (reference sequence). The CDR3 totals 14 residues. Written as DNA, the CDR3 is TGTGCCAGCAGGCGCCCAGACAGGGACTATGGCTACACCTTC. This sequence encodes CASRRPDRDYGYTF.

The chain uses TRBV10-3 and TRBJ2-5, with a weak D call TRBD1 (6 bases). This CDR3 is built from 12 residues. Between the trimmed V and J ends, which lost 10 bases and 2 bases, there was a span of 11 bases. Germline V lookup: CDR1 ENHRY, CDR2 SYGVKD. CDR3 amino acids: CATRTAQETQYF. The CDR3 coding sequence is TGTGCCACCCGGACAGCTCAAGAGACCCAGTACTTC.

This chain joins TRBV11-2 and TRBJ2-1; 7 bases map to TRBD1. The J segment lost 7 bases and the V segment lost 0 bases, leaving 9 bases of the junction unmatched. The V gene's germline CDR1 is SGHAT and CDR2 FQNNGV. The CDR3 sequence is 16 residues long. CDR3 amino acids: CASSLDSYRGRNEQFF. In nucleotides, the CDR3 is TGTGCCAGCAGCTTAGATTCTTACAGGGGAAGGAATGAGCAGTTCTTC.

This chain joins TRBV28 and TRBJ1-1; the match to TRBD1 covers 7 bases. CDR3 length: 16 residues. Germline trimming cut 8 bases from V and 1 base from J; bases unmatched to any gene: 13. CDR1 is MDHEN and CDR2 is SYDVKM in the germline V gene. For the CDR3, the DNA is TGTGCCAGCCCCCCACTACAGGGGAGGAAGAACACTGAAGCTTTCTTT. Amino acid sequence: CASPPLQGRKNTEAFF.

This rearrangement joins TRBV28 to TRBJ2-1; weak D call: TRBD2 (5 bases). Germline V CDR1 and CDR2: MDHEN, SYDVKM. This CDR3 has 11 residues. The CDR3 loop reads CAHSTGSRQFF. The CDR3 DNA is TGTGCTCACAGTACGGGGAGTCGGCAGTTCTTC.

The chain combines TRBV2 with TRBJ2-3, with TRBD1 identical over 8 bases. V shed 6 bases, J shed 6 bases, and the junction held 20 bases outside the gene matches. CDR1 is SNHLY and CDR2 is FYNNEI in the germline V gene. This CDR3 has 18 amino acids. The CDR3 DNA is TGTGCCAGCAGCTCACCGCGGGGACAGGAAAGGAGGCCGGATACGCAGTATTTT. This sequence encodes CASSSPRGQERRPDTQYF.

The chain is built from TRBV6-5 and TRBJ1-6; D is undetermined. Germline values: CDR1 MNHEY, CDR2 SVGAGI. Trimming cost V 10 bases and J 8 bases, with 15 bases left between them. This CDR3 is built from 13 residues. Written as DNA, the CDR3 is TGTGCCACCATGGGAAGATTCGATTCACCCCTCCACTTT. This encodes CATMGRFDSPLHF.

The DNA of the CDR3 is TGCGCCAGCAGCTTGGATGACAGGGAGTCCTACGAGCAGTACTTC. It codes for CASSLDDRESYEQYF. V and J are TRBV5-1 and TRBJ2-7, with 7 bases fitting TRBD1. The V gene end was trimmed by 0 bases and the J gene end by 1 base; junction bases not matched to a gene: 4. CDR1 and CDR2 (germline): SGHRS, YFSETQ. The CDR3 has 15 amino acids.

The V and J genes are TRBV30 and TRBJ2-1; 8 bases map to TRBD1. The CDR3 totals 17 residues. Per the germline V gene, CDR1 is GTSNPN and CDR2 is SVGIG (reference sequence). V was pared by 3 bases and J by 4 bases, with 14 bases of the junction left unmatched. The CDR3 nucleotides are TGTGCCTGGAGCCCGTACCTAGGGACAGGCCGATACAATGAGCAGTTCTTC. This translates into CAWSPYLGTGRYNEQFF.

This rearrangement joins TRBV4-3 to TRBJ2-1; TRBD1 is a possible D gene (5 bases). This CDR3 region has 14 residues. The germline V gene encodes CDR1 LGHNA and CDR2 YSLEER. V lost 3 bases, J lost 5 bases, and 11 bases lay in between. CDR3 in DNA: TGCGCCAGCAGCCACCTCGACAGAAACAATGAGCAGTTCTTC. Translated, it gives CASSHLDRNNEQFF.

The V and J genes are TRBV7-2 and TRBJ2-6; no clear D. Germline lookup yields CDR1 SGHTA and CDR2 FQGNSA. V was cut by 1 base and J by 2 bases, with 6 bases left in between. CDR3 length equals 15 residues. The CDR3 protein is CASSLGNPGANVLTF. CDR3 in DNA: TGTGCCAGCAGCTTAGGGAACCCTGGGGCCAACGTCCTGACTTTC.

The CDR3 region has the DNA TGTGCCTGGAGCCTATCCGGGACAGGGCGGCGGAATGAGCAGTTCTTC. It is translated as CAWSLSGTGRRNEQFF. The chain recombines TRBV30 with TRBJ2-1, with 9 bases identical to TRBD1. The CDR3 consists of 16 residues. Germline CDR1 reads GTSNPN; CDR2 reads SVGIG (reference sequence). With 3 bases clipped from V and 7 bases from J, the junction kept 13 bases outside the gene matches. Looking up the rest from reference TRBV30 and TRBJ2-1 gives the full variable domain: SQTIHQWPATLVQPVGSPLSLECTVEGTSNPNLYWYRQAAGRGLQLLFYSVGIGQISSEVPQNLSASRPQDRQFILSSKKLLLSDSGFYLCAWSLSGTGRRNEQFFGPGTRLTVL.

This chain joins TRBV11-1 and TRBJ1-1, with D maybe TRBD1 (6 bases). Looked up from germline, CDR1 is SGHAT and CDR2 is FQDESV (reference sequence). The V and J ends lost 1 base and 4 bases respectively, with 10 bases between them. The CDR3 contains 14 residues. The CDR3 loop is CASSLVGGGTEAFF. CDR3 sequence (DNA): TGTGCCAGCAGCTTAGTCGGAGGGGGCACTGAAGCTTTCTTT.

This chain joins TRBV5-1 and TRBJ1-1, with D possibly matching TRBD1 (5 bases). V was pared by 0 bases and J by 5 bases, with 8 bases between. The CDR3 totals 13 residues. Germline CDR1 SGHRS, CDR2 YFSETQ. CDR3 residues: CASSLDQGTEAFF. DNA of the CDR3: TGCGCCAGCAGCTTGGACCAGGGTACTGAAGCTTTCTTT.

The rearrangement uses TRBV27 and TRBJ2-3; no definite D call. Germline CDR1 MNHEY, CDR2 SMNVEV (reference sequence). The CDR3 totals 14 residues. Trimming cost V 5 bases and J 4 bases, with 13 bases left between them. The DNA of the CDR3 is TGTGCCAGCAGTACGCGATCGGGTCCAGATACGCAGTATTTT. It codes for CASSTRSGPDTQYF.

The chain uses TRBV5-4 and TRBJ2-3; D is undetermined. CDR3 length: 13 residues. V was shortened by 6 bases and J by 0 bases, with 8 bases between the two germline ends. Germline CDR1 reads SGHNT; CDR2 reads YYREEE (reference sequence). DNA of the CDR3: TGTGCCAGCACCCTTACAAGCACAGATACGCAGTATTTT. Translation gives CASTLTSTDTQYF.

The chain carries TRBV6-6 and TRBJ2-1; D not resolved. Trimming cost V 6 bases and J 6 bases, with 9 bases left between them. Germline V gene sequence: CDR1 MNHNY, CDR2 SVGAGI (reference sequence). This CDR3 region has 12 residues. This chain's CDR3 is CASRRVGNEQFF. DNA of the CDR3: TGTGCCAGCAGACGAGTTGGCAATGAGCAGTTCTTC.

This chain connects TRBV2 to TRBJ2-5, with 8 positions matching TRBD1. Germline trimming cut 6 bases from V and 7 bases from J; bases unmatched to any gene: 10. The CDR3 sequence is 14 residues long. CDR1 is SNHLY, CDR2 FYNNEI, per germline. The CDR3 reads CASRSGQDAGTQYF. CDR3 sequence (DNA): TGTGCCAGCAGATCGGGACAGGACGCAGGGACCCAGTACTTC.

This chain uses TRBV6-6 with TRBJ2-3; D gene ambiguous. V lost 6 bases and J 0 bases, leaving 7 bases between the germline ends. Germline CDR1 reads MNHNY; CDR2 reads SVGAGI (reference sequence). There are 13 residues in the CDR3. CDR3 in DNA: TGTGCCAGCAGGGCCCCTAGCACAGATACGCAGTATTTT. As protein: CASRAPSTDTQYF.

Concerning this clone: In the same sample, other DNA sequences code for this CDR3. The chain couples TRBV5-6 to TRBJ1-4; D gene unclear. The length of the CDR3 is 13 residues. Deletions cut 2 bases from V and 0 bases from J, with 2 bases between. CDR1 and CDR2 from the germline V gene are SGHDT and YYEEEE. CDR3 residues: CASSLPTNEKLFF. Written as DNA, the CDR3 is TGTGCCAGCAGCTTACCAACTAATGAAAAACTGTTTTTT.